This TCR beta chain was sequenced during a study of a mutant IDH1 vaccine in newly diagnosed glioma. As for the study in general: Once 4-6 weeks had passed after radiotherapy alone, vaccination started, or it started with temozolomide cycles.

This clone was found once. Its antigen is currently unknown. Time point described: week 23, last vaccination. Vaccine doses each comprised 300 ug of mutant IDH1 20-mer peptide, with topical imiquimod. Germline-derived CDR1 and CDR2 are MNHEY and SVGAGI. The V end was cut by 8 bases, the J end by 0 bases, with 16 bases between. The CDR3 loop spans 15 amino acids. Produced via immunoSEQ multiplex PCR; TCRdb's table is partial and in-frame only. The sample holds 25,000 to 30,000 clones; approximately 78% are singletons and the top ten take under 20%. The chain employs TRBV6-5 and TRBJ1-1, with unresolved D. This sequence was found in a woman in her 30s with glioma. Sequenced here: PBMCs, sampled from a glioma patient whose treatment included an IDH1 peptide vaccine. The CDR3 region is CASSSAAGLNTEAFF. In nucleotides, the CDR3 is TGTGCCAGCTCTTCGGCAGCGGGGTTGAACACTGAAGCTTTCTTT.